The clone carrying this TCR beta chain has only a few counts. No antigen is known for it. Preparation methods for the bulk TCR libraries were those previously described, with listed TCR primers. TCRdb ran MiXCR on the PCR reads and lists one entry per CDR3 protein. The sample lists 300,000 to 400,000 distinct CDR3 sequences, 24% occurring once. This CDR3 is built from 14 residues. Germline V gives CDR1 LGHNA, CDR2 YSLEER. V lost 1 base and J lost 1, with 8 bases in between. The data originate from a study of molecular identifiers for immune sequencing clone quantification. Overall study findings and caveats: Even with roughly 1 million naive cells present, spiked Jurkat TCR RNA from one cell was reportedly detectable.

Naive CD8 libraries came from about 20,000 to 1,000,000 sorted cells with 10%, 30% or 50% RNA. This receptor was identified in a human donor in good health. Some libraries in this study had Jurkat cell RNA spiked in. The sequencing sample was made of naive CD8+ T cells from blood, with Jurkat cell RNA spiked in. As to subset: FACS-sorted CD8+CD4-CCR7+CD45RA+ naive T cells. The chain has TRBV4-3 and TRBJ2-7, with D hard to call. The CDR3 is CASSQVLGSYEQYF. CDR3 in DNA: TGCGCCAGCAGCCAAGTGCTGGGATCCTACGAGCAGTACTTC.